Sequencing of this T cell receptor beta chain was carried out in a study of cytomegalovirus exposure and HLA in healthy donors. Vbeta (60) and Jbeta (13) primers were used in the PCR. Libraries were prepared by immunoSEQ multiplex PCR; TCRdb keeps only in-frame clonotypes and omits some of them. The sample holds about 100,000 clones; under 85% are singletons and the top ten take roughly 13%. A word on this clone: Its antigen remains unknown.

General study findings and limits: For TCR beta chains, V- and J-gene trimming was later linked to a missense DCLRE1C variant. As was reported, the HLA-A and HLA-B alleles of most subjects were accurately predicted from TCR beta sequences.

The source material was PBMCs. The sequence was obtained from a woman aged 70-85 years in good health and CMV-seropositive.

CDR3 sequence reads: CASSRGFAGNTIYF. Here the CDR3 DNA reads TGTGCCAGCAGTCGGGGGTTTGCCGGAAACACCATATATTTT. V and J are TRBV6-5 and TRBJ1-3; weak D call: TRBD1 (5 bases). V lost 5 bases to trimming and J lost 4 bases, with 12 bases between them. The length of the CDR3 is 14 residues. Germline V gives CDR1 MNHEY, CDR2 SVGAGI.